A few counts support the clone carrying this T cell receptor beta chain. The antigen remains unidentified. Donors were all healthy Caucasians. This sample was included in a study of identical twins. cDNA carried unique molecular identifiers, and a universal primer site was added by template switching. TCRdb fed the 5' RACE reads into MiXCR, producing one record per CDR3 protein. Of roughly 490,000 distinct CDR3 sequences in the sample, 14% were seen once. CDR1 SGDLS and CDR2 YYNGEE come from the germline V gene. The CDR3 loop spans 19 amino acids. V lost 0 bases, J lost 0 bases, and 11 bases stayed unmatched. General study points: A partial confounding effect on zero-insertion analyses could come from invariant MAIT and iNKT cells. Out-of-frame beta chain sequences displayed weaker excess sharing between twins.

A further study also used this sample, focusing on yellow fever vaccine responses in identical twins.

The receptor's source is a woman between 18 and 29 years old in good health. The chain recombines TRBV9 with TRBJ2-3; 9 bases are a match to TRBD2. The sequencing sample was made of CD4+ T cells sorted from blood. CDR3 region: CASSVGVSGGPKSTDTQYF. CDR3 coding DNA: TGTGCCAGCAGCGTAGGTGTTAGCGGGGGCCCCAAAAGCACAGATACGCAGTATTTT.